Listed below are T cell receptor beta chains from one sample, sequenced in a study of blood T cell repertoires in COVID-19. Libraries were prepared by immunoSEQ multiplex PCR; TCRdb keeps only in-frame clonotypes and omits some of them. The sample carries under 200,000 clones, over 75% recorded once. Sequenced input: peripheral blood. The source of these receptors is a man aged 50-59 years with acute or convalescent COVID-19. Both conserved end residues are part of each CDR3. D genes are given only for firm matches. Expanded clones get a size class; other rows say once, few or many, or leave the size out.

d_call | clone_size | j_call | v_call | cdr3_aa | cdr3_nt
. | . | TRBJ2-1 | TRBV4-2 | CASSPSAGGYYNEQFF | TGTGCCAGCAGCCCCTCTGCTGGGGGGTACTACAATGAGCAGTTCTTC
TRBD1 | . | TRBJ2-5 | TRBV11-2 | CASSSGPQGWETQYF | TGTGCCAGCAGCTCTGGGCCACAGGGGTGGGAGACCCAGTACTTC
. | . | TRBJ2-1 | TRBV5-8 | CASSPGQSYNEQFF | TGTGCCAGCAGCCCCGGACAGAGTTACAATGAGCAGTTCTTC
. | . | TRBJ1-2 | TRBV5-8 | CASSWGVGPGYTF | TGTGCCAGCAGCTGGGGAGTAGGACCCGGCTACACCTTC
. | . | TRBJ1-1 | TRBV7-3 | CASSPGLLNTEAFF | TGTGCCAGCAGCCCCGGACTCTTGAACACTGAAGCTTTCTTT
TRBD1 | . | TRBJ1-1 | TRBV7-9 | CASSPQGVAFF | TGTGCCAGCAGCCCACAGGGGGTGGCTTTCTTT
TRBD1 | . | TRBJ1-5 | TRBV2 | CASSDRQGGQPQHF | TGTGCCAGCAGTGACCGGCAGGGGGGCCAGCCCCAGCATTTT
. | . | TRBJ2-5 | TRBV12-5 | CASGPTTPGLRQQTQYF | TGTGCTAGTGGTCCCACTACTCCGGGACTCCGGCAGCAGACCCAGTACTTC
TRBD1 | . | TRBJ2-5 | TRBV25-1 | CASSGTGGIGETQYF | TGTGCCAGCTCCGGGACAGGGGGCATCGGAGAGACCCAGTACTTC
. | . | TRBJ1-2 | TRBV6-6 | CASRTSGDPNYGYTF | TGTGCCAGCAGGACATCAGGGGACCCTAACTATGGCTACACCTTC
TRBD1 | . | TRBJ2-5 | TRBV5-1 | CASSPGQGSETQYF | TGCGCCAGCAGCCCGGGACAGGGGTCAGAGACCCAGTACTTC
. | . | TRBJ1-5 | TRBV28 | CASNLSGIGNQPQHF | TGTGCCAGCAATTTATCCGGGATCGGCAATCAGCCCCAGCATTTT
. | . | TRBJ1-1 | TRBV3-1/TRBV3-2 | CASSQTLNTEAFF | TGTGCCAGCAGCCAAACTCTGAACACTGAAGCTTTCTTT
TRBD2 | . | TRBJ2-3 | TRBV19 | CASSIERTSGNTDTQYF | TGTGCCAGTAGTATAGAAAGGACTAGCGGGAACACAGATACGCAGTATTTT
TRBD1 | . | TRBJ2-1 | TRBV30 | CAWDPGQSSYNEQFF | TGTGCCTGGGACCCGGGACAGAGCTCCTACAATGAGCAGTTCTTC
TRBD2 | . | TRBJ2-1 | TRBV4-2 | CASSQNPAERGNEQFF | TGTGCCAGCAGCCAAAACCCAGCGGAGCGGGGGAATGAGCAGTTCTTC
. | . | TRBJ2-1 | TRBV5-1 | CASRFGRGSGYNEQFF | TGCGCCAGCAGGTTTGGCCGGGGGAGCGGCTACAATGAGCAGTTCTTC
. | . | TRBJ2-7 | TRBV10-2 | CASRQTRFAYEQYF | TGCGCCAGCAGACAGACTAGATTCGCCTACGAGCAGTACTTC
TRBD2 | . | TRBJ2-1 | TRBV28 | CASSSRGGSSYNEQFF | TGTGCCAGCAGCTCCCGCGGGGGGAGCTCCTACAATGAGCAGTTCTTC
TRBD2 | . | TRBJ2-2 | TRBV6-2/TRBV6-3 | CASSYSASGGFWPGELFF | TGTGCCAGCAGTTATTCGGCTAGCGGGGGATTTTGGCCCGGGGAGCTGTTTTTT
. | . | TRBJ1-3 | TRBV5-1 | CASSTGTGNTIYF | TGCGCCAGCAGCACAGGGACTGGAAACACCATATATTTT
. | . | TRBJ2-2 | TRBV11-2 | CASSFFRGTGELFF | TGTGCCAGCAGCTTCTTCAGGGGCACCGGGGAGCTGTTTTTT
TRBD2 | . | TRBJ2-7 | TRBV5-1 | CASSLAGLAGGPRENEQYF | TGCGCCAGCAGCTTGGCCGGGTTAGCGGGAGGGCCGAGGGAGAACGAGCAGTACTTC
TRBD1 | . | TRBJ1-5 | TRBV19 | CASSIWAGQGEQPQHF | TGTGCCAGTAGTATTTGGGCGGGACAGGGGGAACAGCCCCAGCATTTT
. | . | TRBJ1-1 | TRBV30 | CAWSDRTEAFF | TGTGCCTGGAGCGACAGGACTGAAGCTTTCTTT
. | . | TRBJ1-1 | TRBV6-6 | CASSYPGGLRNTEAFF | TGTGCCAGCAGTTACCCCGGGGGACTTCGGAACACTGAAGCTTTCTTT
TRBD2 | . | TRBJ2-4 | TRBV11-2 | CASSSPRGVERDIQYF | TGTGCCAGCAGCTCCCCTCGGGGGGTAGAAAGAGACATTCAGTACTTC
TRBD1 | . | TRBJ1-6 | TRBV7-9 | CASSPSTGGSPLHF | TGTGCCAGCAGCCCTAGTACAGGGGGGTCACCCCTCCACTTT
TRBD1 | . | TRBJ1-5 | TRBV30 | CASQARDRGMYNQPQHF | TGTGCCTCCCAAGCGCGGGACAGGGGTATGTACAATCAGCCCCAGCATTTT
TRBD2 | . | TRBJ2-1 | TRBV6-5 | CASSSGLAHNEQFF | TGTGCCAGCAGTTCCGGACTAGCCCACAATGAGCAGTTCTTC
. | . | TRBJ2-3 | TRBV3-1/TRBV3-2 | CASSQAETDTQYF | TGTGCCAGCAGCCAAGCCGAGACAGATACGCAGTATTTT
TRBD1 | . | TRBJ1-5 | TRBV7-9 | CASSHDRVPGQPQHF | TGTGCCAGCAGCCATGACAGGGTCCCTGGGCAGCCCCAGCATTTT
. | . | TRBJ2-4 | TRBV5-1 | CASSLEPSTVRGNIQYF | TGCGCCAGCAGCTTGGAACCCTCGACAGTGAGGGGGAACATTCAGTACTTC
. | . | TRBJ1-2 | TRBV13 | CASSLAGTSGYTF | TGTGCCAGCAGCTTAGCCGGGACTTCTGGCTACACCTTC
TRBD1 | . | TRBJ1-6 | TRBV5-8 | CASSFGTANSPLHF | TGTGCCAGCAGCTTTGGGACAGCTAATTCACCCCTCCACTTT
TRBD2 | . | TRBJ2-1 | TRBV2 | CASSHSGRADNEQFF | TGTGCCAGCAGTCACAGCGGGAGGGCCGACAATGAGCAGTTCTTC
TRBD2 | . | TRBJ2-1 | TRBV5-4 | CASSLDLAGHNEQFF | TGTGCCAGCAGCTTGGATCTAGCGGGTCACAATGAGCAGTTCTTC
TRBD2 | . | TRBJ2-1 | TRBV27 | CASSSTATSKVPSYNEQFF | TGTGCCAGCAGTTCCACTGCGACTAGCAAGGTACCCTCCTACAATGAGCAGTTCTTC
. | . | TRBJ1-2 | TRBV30 | CAWSVRGARYGYTF | TGTGCCTGGAGTGTGCGGGGGGCGAGGTATGGCTACACCTTC
TRBD1 | . | TRBJ1-1 | TRBV15 | CATSRGFGTGLTEAFF | TGTGCCACCAGCAGGGGTTTTGGGACAGGTTTAACTGAAGCTTTCTTT
. | . | TRBJ1-2 | TRBV7-9 | CASSFDSYGYTF | TGTGCCAGCAGTTTCGACAGCTATGGCTACACCTTC
TRBD1 | . | TRBJ1-4 | TRBV27 | CASSPDRGLEKLFF | TGTGCCAGCAGTCCAGACAGGGGGCTTGAAAAACTGTTTTTT
. | once | TRBJ1-1 | TRBV6-2/TRBV6-3 | CASSYSRSNTEAFF | TGTGCCAGCAGTTACTCTCGCAGTAACACTGAAGCTTTCTTT
. | . | TRBJ2-3 | TRBV9 | CASSVESGGLITDTQYF | TGTGCCAGCAGCGTAGAGTCCGGGGGACTTATCACAGATACGCAGTATTTT
. | . | TRBJ2-7 | TRBV11-2 | CASSLVAVLSEQYF | TGTGCCAGCAGCTTAGTGGCCGTGTTATCAGAGCAGTACTTC
. | . | TRBJ1-1 | TRBV30 | CAWSVQENTEAFF | TGTGCCTGGAGTGTACAAGAGAACACTGAAGCTTTCTTT
. | . | TRBJ2-1 | TRBV24-1 | CATSDRSGKEHNEQFF | TGTGCCACCAGTGATCGTAGCGGAAAAGAACACAATGAGCAGTTCTTC
TRBD2 | once | TRBJ2-3 | TRBV3-1/TRBV3-2 | CASSQLVAGGDTQYF | TGTGCCAGCAGCCAATTAGTGGCGGGGGGCGATACGCAGTATTTT
. | . | TRBJ2-2 | TRBV28 | CASSGQDGELFF | TGTGCCAGCAGTGGGCAGGACGGGGAGCTGTTTTTT
. | . | TRBJ2-3 | TRBV15 | CATSRTASTDTQYF | TGTGCCACCAGCAGGACAGCTAGCACAGATACGCAGTATTTT
TRBD1 | . | TRBJ2-7 | TRBV28 | CASSRTGSGTYEQYF | TGTGCCAGCAGCCGGACAGGTTCGGGTACCTACGAGCAGTACTTC
TRBD1 | . | TRBJ2-2 | TRBV7-8 | CASSLNRDRGLTGELFF | TGTGCCAGCAGCCTAAATCGGGACAGGGGTTTAACCGGGGAGCTGTTTTTT
TRBD2 | . | TRBJ2-5 | TRBV7-2 | CASSSSSGGQETQYF | TGTGCCAGCAGCTCCAGTAGCGGGGGCCAAGAGACCCAGTACTTC
TRBD1 | . | TRBJ2-3 | TRBV10-3 | CAISGSGDRATDTQYF | TGTGCCATCAGCGGCTCGGGGGACAGGGCCACAGATACGCAGTATTTT
. | . | TRBJ2-3 | TRBV27 | CASSFLAGTDTQYF | .
TRBD1 | . | TRBJ1-1 | TRBV15 | CATSMGQGAREAFF | TGTGCCACCAGCATGGGACAGGGGGCCCGAGAAGCTTTCTTT